The source of this T cell receptor (beta chain) is a study of blood T cell repertoires in COVID-19 (dated by TCRdb to the early 2020s). Regarding the research as a whole: Samples covering the acute and convalescent phases of COVID-19 were provided by collaborators in the United States, Italy and Spain. The material from the prospective study consisted of cDNA or gDNA derived from T cells, B-cell-depleted T cells, or PBMCs. The dataset comprised deeply sampled blood TCRbeta repertoires from subjects exposed to, actively infected with, or recovered from COVID-19. A freely available public database, intended as a resource for researchers studying the immune response to SARS-CoV-2, is where the repertoires were released. The samples were drawn from two sources: the first 160 participants of the ongoing ImmuneRACE study, and 1,254 subjects contributed by 6 global collaborators. Sample metadata almost always included a de-identified subject ID, COVID-19 status, age in years and sex. Where HLA class I and class II types were available, the types were taken from metadata supplied by the sample provider, not from assay-based typing.

Many counts were recorded for this clone. There is no known antigen for this receptor. Qualities for individual bases were not recorded, and no much larger clone is one base off. Participants in the prospective study were aged about 18 to 95 years, lived in 20 to 25 United States geographic areas, and enrolled through a virtual design. In the prospective study, participants were assigned to cohorts based on the clinical history participants reported in a screening survey and a study questionnaire. Recovered participants in ImmuneRACE Cohort 3 were defined as having two consecutive negative NP/OP PCR tests, clearance from a healthcare professional, or resolution of symptoms. Mobile phlebotomists in the prospective study collected whole blood, serum and a nasopharyngeal or oropharyngeal swab from every participant. Over a 2-month period, participants in the prospective study had the option of providing additional blood draws and questionnaires. Before DNA extraction, prospective study blood samples were shipped either frozen or at room temperature.

What the authors observed across the whole study: Clinical and demographic metadata were provided uncurated, with the amount varying by source and participant.

CDR1 and CDR2, per the germline V gene, are SGHTA and FQGNSA. Measured from the cysteine to the phenylalanine, the CDR3 is 15 residues long. Solely the CDR3 DNA is kept, with 45 bases framed from the first base. V and J are truncated by 7 bases and 0 bases respectively, leaving an intervening sequence of 16 bases. TCRbeta CDR3 regions were amplified from genomic DNA using the immunoSEQ Assay, a bias-controlled multiplex PCR. In the authors' own workflow: The number of nucleated cells in each sample was estimated by amplification of reference gene primers within the assay. To quantify the absolute abundance of each unique TCRbeta CDR3 rearrangement, sequence reads were collapsed and filtered. For each sample, productive Simpson clonality was calculated by taking the square root of Simpson's diversity index across productive rearrangements. TCRdb re-hosts the immuneACCESS table, in-frame sequences only. Its copies lack some clones; in the studies checked, an unresolved V gene accounts for under half of them, and the cause for the rest is not known. Clone size and V and J calls were adopted from that table, with D and trimming inferred from the DNA. In this sample the table shows over 140,000 clones, roughly 85% of which occur a single time. The top ten hold roughly 2.9% of the sample.

The rearrangement combines TRBV7-2 with TRBJ2-7; TRBD2 could be the D gene, as 7 bases match. Sequences were obtained from PBMCs or T cells enriched from blood (not recorded which). The clonotype was recovered from a woman aged 45-65 years who had recovered from COVID-19. The sequence in DNA is TGTGCCAGCAACCCGGGGGGCTCGGGCTCCTACGAGCAGTACTTC. This sequence encodes CASNPGGSGSYEQYF.